Included here is one T cell receptor beta chain sequence, with context. The data stem from a study of T-cell reconstitution after alpha-beta-depleted transplantation in children. V gave up 0 bases and J gave up 5 bases; unmatched junction bases: 10. The CDR3 is made up of 16 amino acids. Per the germline V gene, CDR1 is DFQATT and CDR2 is SNEGSKA (reference sequence). Unique molecular identifiers were incorporated when the TCRbeta library was constructed. TCRdb re-analysed the PCR reads in MiXCR, keeping a single row per CDR3 protein. The sample lists about 410,000 distinct CDR3 sequences; roughly 20% were seen once.

The genes are TRBV20-1 and TRBJ2-1; the match to TRBD2 covers 7 bases. This clonotype was sampled from a human donor who donated a stem cell graft to a child with acute myeloid leukemia. This specimen consisted of PBMCs from the stem cell graft donor, obtained from the stem cell graft. CDR3 region: CSARDRRGRSHNEQFF. The CDR3 coding sequence is TGCAGTGCTAGAGATCGTCGCGGGAGATCGCACAATGAGCAGTTCTTC.